This T cell receptor beta chain comes out of a study of CD8 T cells in ankylosing spondylitis. Overall study findings and caveats: Reactive arthritis synovial fluid and blood were previously reported to contain some motif variants. Made up of several highly homologous variants, a TCR beta motif appeared characteristic of ankylosing spondylitis blood. Within matched ankylosing spondylitis synovial fluid, disease-linked clones were reportedly significantly enriched.

Notes on this clonotype: Antigen specificity is unknown.

V lost 3 bases and J 5 bases, leaving 16 bases between the germline ends. The germline V gene encodes CDR1 MDHEN and CDR2 SYDVKM. The CDR3 has 15 residues. In TCRdb, the 5' RACE reads were re-called with MiXCR into one record per CDR3 protein. The repertoire consists of 800,000 to 900,000 distinct CDR3 sequences, with approximately 12% occurring once and the leading ten covering approximately 0.51%. The receptor comes from a male donor with ankylosing spondylitis. V usage is TRBV28 and J usage is TRBJ1-2; unclear D gene. Sequencing was done on a sample of blood, either unsorted or a sorted T cell fraction (not recorded which). In DNA form, the CDR3 reads TGTGCCAGCAGTTTTGTACAGACTGAGAAGTATGGCTACACCTTC. Translated, it gives CASSFVQTEKYGYTF.